One sample yielded the 17 T cell receptor beta chains listed below, sequenced in a study of cytomegalovirus exposure and HLA in healthy donors. Generated by immunoSEQ multiplex PCR, the TCRdb table keeps only in-frame clones and is missing some. This table holds more than 250,000 clones, about nine tenths found once. The material sequenced was PBMCs. These receptors were taken from a woman aged 18-30 years in good health and CMV-seronegative.

J is TRBJ2-1 and V is TRBV7-3; D may be TRBD1 (5 bases). Germline V gene sequence: CDR1 SGHTA, CDR2 FQGTGA. Trimming took 5 bases from V and 10 from J, leaving 18 bases between them. The CDR3 length is 14 residues. The CDR3 nucleotides are TGTGCCAGCAGCCCAAAGACCCGGGCAGGGGAGCAGTTCTTC. Protein sequence: CASSPKTRAGEQFF.

This clone has only one observation. V gene TRBV2 combines with J gene TRBJ1-4, with 11 bases identical to TRBD1. The CDR3 is 17 residues long. The J segment lost 0 bases and the V segment lost 4 bases, leaving 4 bases of the junction unmatched. Germline V lookup: CDR1 SNHLY, CDR2 FYNNEI. The CDR3 loop reads CASSGWTGGATNEKLFF. The CDR3 bases are TGTGCCAGCAGTGGATGGACAGGGGGCGCAACTAATGAAAAACTGTTTTTT.

The table lists this clone with a few counts. The chain uses TRBV9 and TRBJ2-2; possibly TRBD2 for D (6 bases). Germline V CDR1 and CDR2: SGDLS, YYNGEE. The CDR3 covers 17 residues. V was shortened by 3 bases and J by 4 bases, with 19 bases between the two germline ends. The CDR3 nucleotides read TGTGCCAGCAGCGCCCCATGGGCTAGCGATGGCACCGGGGAGCTGTTTTTT. The encoded protein is CASSAPWASDGTGELFF.

V usage is TRBV7-9 and J usage is TRBJ2-1, with D perhaps TRBD1 (6 bases). V lost 2 bases, J lost 7 bases, and 15 bases lay in between. CDR3 length: 15 amino acids. Per the germline V gene, CDR1 is SEHNR and CDR2 is FQNEAQ (reference sequence). The CDR3 sequence: CASSLIPGTYNEQFF. The CDR3 nucleotides are TGTGCCAGCAGCTTAATCCCCGGGACATATAATGAGCAGTTCTTC.

Here the CDR3 reads CSVEDRVRPSSYNEQFF. CDR3 DNA sequence: TGCAGCGTTGAAGATCGGGTTCGACCGAGCTCCTACAATGAGCAGTTCTTC. The chain joins TRBV29-1 to TRBJ2-1, with no clear D. This CDR3 spans 17 amino acids. The ends were cut back, 0 bases at V and 0 bases at J, with 15 bases in the middle. In germline, CDR1 is SQVTM, CDR2 ANQGSEA.

The chain uses TRBV19 and TRBJ1-2; weak D call: TRBD1 (5 bases). The CDR3 length is 13 residues. V was shortened by 3 bases and J by 3 bases, with 8 bases between the two germline ends. The germline gives CDR1 LNHDA, CDR2 SQIVND (reference sequence). CDR3 protein: CASSIDRDYGYTF. In DNA, the CDR3 is TGTGCCAGTAGTATTGACAGAGACTATGGCTACACCTTC. The variable domain in full, with the rest retrieved from reference TRBV19 and TRBJ1-2, is DGGITQSPKYLFRKEGQNVTLSCEQNLNHDAMYWYRQDPGQGLRLIYYSQIVNDFQKGDIAEGYSVSREKKESFPLTVTSAQKNPTAFYLCASSIDRDYGYTFGSGTRLTVV.

This rearrangement joins TRBV15 to TRBJ2-1; D gene uncertain. The length of the CDR3 is 16 residues. CDR1 and CDR2 (germline): LNHNV, YYDKDF (reference sequence). Between the trimmed V and J ends, which lost 0 bases and 0 bases, there was a span of 9 bases. For the CDR3, the DNA is TGTGCCACCAGCAGAGACTCCCTTAGCTCCTACAATGAGCAGTTCTTC. Translated: CATSRDSLSSYNEQFF.

The chain uses TRBV7-9 and TRBJ1-2; the match to TRBD1 covers 10 bases. V trimming: 7 bases; J trimming: 4 bases; junction bases outside the gene matches: 6. The CDR3 extends over 14 amino acids. Germline CDR1 and CDR2: SEHNR and FQNEAQ (reference sequence). In nucleotides, the CDR3 is TGTGCCAGCACGCCAGGACAGGGGGGCTATGGCTACACCTTC. This encodes CASTPGQGGYGYTF.

This rearrangement joins TRBV5-1 to TRBJ1-3, with TRBD1 identical over 7 bases. Trimming removed 4 bases from V and 0 bases from J; junction bases left unmatched: 7. Germline V gene lookup returns CDR1 SGHRS and CDR2 YFSETQ. The CDR3 loop spans 16 amino acids. DNA for the CDR3: TGCGCCAGCAGCGTAGACAGGGCTTCCTCTGGAAACACCATATATTTT. Protein sequence: CASSVDRASSGNTIYF.

Here the CDR3 DNA reads TGCAGCGTGGGGACTACTCTCGGCTACGAGCAGTACTTC. Translated: CSVGTTLGYEQYF. The V call is TRBV29-1, the J call TRBJ2-7; 7 bases align to TRBD2. The ends lost 6 bases at V and 3 bases at J; junction bases unmatched: 8. CDR1 SQVTM and CDR2 ANQGSEA come from the germline V gene. The CDR3 extends over 13 amino acids.

V and J are TRBV6-6 and TRBJ2-2, with D maybe TRBD2 (5 bases). V shed 7 bases and J shed 4 bases, with 13 bases lying between them. Looked up from germline, CDR1 is MNHNY and CDR2 is SVGAGI (reference sequence). This CDR3 has 14 residues. CDR3 loop: CASTHSEATGELFF. CDR3 coding DNA: TGTGCCAGCACCCACTCGGAGGCCACCGGGGAGCTGTTTTTT.

This chain connects TRBV4-1 to TRBJ2-2, with 8 bases lining up with TRBD1. Germline V gene sequence: CDR1 MGHRA, CDR2 YSYEKL. The length of the CDR3 is 16 residues. V lost 4 bases, J lost 7 bases, and 11 bases stayed unmatched. The CDR3 region has the DNA TGCGCCAGCAGCCCATCGTTGGACAGGGCACTCGGGGAGCTGTTTTTT. It specifies CASSPSLDRALGELFF.

The chain links TRBV7-9 to TRBJ1-4; 7 bases agree with TRBD1. The CDR3 spans 13 residues. V trimming: 3 bases; J trimming: 8 bases; junction bases outside the gene matches: 3. Germline V gives CDR1 SEHNR, CDR2 FQNEAQ (reference sequence). CDR3 DNA sequence: TGTGCCAGCAGCTTTCAGGGGGACGAAAAACTGTTTTTT. Translating it yields CASSFQGDEKLFF.

This chain connects TRBV7-2 to TRBJ1-1; D is undetermined. This CDR3 is built from 12 residues. Germline V lookup: CDR1 SGHTA, CDR2 FQGNSA. V lost 4 bases and J 6 bases, leaving 9 bases between the germline ends. In nucleotides, the CDR3 is TGTGCCAGCAGCTCCCCGAGGTCTGAAGCTTTCTTT. Translation gives CASSSPRSEAFF.

A few counts support this clone. The gene calls are TRBV11-2 and TRBJ1-2; weak D call: TRBD1 (6 bases). This CDR3 has 13 amino acids. V was shortened by 3 bases and J by 3 bases, with 8 bases between the two germline ends. Germline CDR1 reads SGHAT; CDR2 reads FQNNGV. The CDR3 reads CASSLAGDYGYTF. Here the CDR3 DNA reads TGTGCCAGCAGCTTGGCAGGGGACTATGGCTACACCTTC.

Ten or more counts support this clone. V and J are TRBV11-3 and TRBJ2-7; maybe TRBD2 (6 bases). CDR1 and CDR2 from the germline V gene are SGHNT and YENEEA. The CDR3 runs to 12 residues. V shed 5 bases and J shed 7 bases, with 12 bases lying between them. CDR3 DNA sequence: TGTGCCAGCAGCCCCCGGCGGGGAGAGCAGTACTTC. The encoded protein is CASSPRRGEQYF.

This clone was detected only once. J is TRBJ2-1 and V is TRBV7-3; 8 positions match TRBD2. V was pared by 0 bases and J by 0 bases, with 7 bases of the junction left unmatched. The germline V gene has CDR1 SGHTA and CDR2 FQGTGA. The CDR3 runs 18 residues. CDR3 bases: TGTGCCAGCAGCTTAACGTCCCTCGGGGGGGACTCCTACAATGAGCAGTTCTTC. Translation: CASSLTSLGGDSYNEQFF.